The rows below give T cell receptor beta chains drawn from one sample of a study of OX40 agonist ivuxolimab in advanced cancers. Profiled with immunoSEQ multiplex PCR; TCRdb holds only in-frame clones, not every one. The data contain about 75,000 clones, roughly nine tenths of them seen just once; the ten biggest clones take up 0.3% to 0.4%. The specimen was CD4+ or CD8+ T cells sorted from blood, collected in a trial of the OX40 agonist ivuxolimab. These receptor sequences come from an adult with an advanced solid tumor such as melanoma, head and neck, liver or kidney cancer. The CDR3 runs from the conserved cysteine through the conserved F or W. The order of the fields is clone size, V gene, J gene, D gene, CDR3 DNA, CDR3 protein. A D gene is named only where the DNA matches it firmly. For some rows the clone size is stated as once, few or many, or as a class when expanded; others skip it.

NA	TRBV7-9	TRBJ2-1	NA	TGTGCCAGCAGCAACTCAGGGGGATCGAGCGGGGGTCCCTACAATGAGCAGTTCTTC	CASSNSGGSSGGPYNEQFF
few	TRBV18	TRBJ1-1	NA	TGTGCCAGCTCACCCCTGGGGCCAGGGGCCTCCCCTGAAGCTTTCTTT	CASSPLGPGASPEAFF
NA	TRBV5-1	TRBJ1-1	NA	TGCGCCAGCAGCCAAACCTCCGGGACTATGAACACTGAAGCTTTCTTT	CASSQTSGTMNTEAFF
NA	TRBV5-1	TRBJ1-3	NA	TGCGCCAGCAGCTCCATACCTATTTCTGGAAACACCATATATTTT	CASSSIPISGNTIYF
NA	TRBV12-2	TRBJ1-2	NA	TGTGCAAGTCGCTATTATCACTTCTATGGCTACACCTTC	CASRYYHFYGYTF
NA	TRBV2	TRBJ1-2	NA	TGTGCCAGCAGTGACACGGGGCAGCGTGGCTACACCTTC	CASSDTGQRGYTF
NA	TRBV27	TRBJ2-3	NA	TGTGCCAGCATCCAAGGGGGTTTTGGGAGCACAGATACGCAGTATTTT	CASIQGGFGSTDTQYF
once	TRBV27	TRBJ2-5	NA	TGTGCCAGCAGTTTATGGGGCGAAGTCCAAGAGACCCAGTACTTC	CASSLWGEVQETQYF
NA	TRBV9	TRBJ2-2	NA	TGTGCCAGCAGACATCCCGGAAACACCGGGGAGCTGTTTTTT	CASRHPGNTGELFF
once	TRBV7-2	TRBJ2-7	NA	TGTGCCAGCAGCTTAAATGCGGCTAGCTCCTACGAGCAGTACTTC	CASSLNAASSYEQYF
NA	TRBV7-6	TRBJ2-1	NA	TGTGCCAGCAGCTACAATGGGGGAGCTGAGCAGTTCTTC	CASSYNGGAEQFF
NA	TRBV7-8	TRBJ2-3	NA	TGTGCCAGCAGCTTAGTTTCCGGATCCACAGATACGCAGTATTTT	CASSLVSGSTDTQYF